The next 18 T cell receptor beta chains were all read from a single sample in a study of T-cell memory formation after mild COVID-19. MiXCR was run by TCRdb on the 5' RACE reads, yielding one entry per CDR3 protein. The sample lists 380,000 or so distinct CDR3 sequences; approximately 15% were seen once. Sample: PBMCs or a T cell subset sorted from them (not recorded which). Every receptor here comes from a man younger than 35 who had mild COVID-19 (a few samples of this study predate the infection). Cell type and time point are not known.

This clonotype was seen more than once but under ten times. The J gene is TRBJ2-4, the V gene TRBV7-2; 11 bases map to TRBD2. After removal of 5 bases from V and 7 bases from J, the junction contained 10 bases not matched to a gene. The CDR3 is 16 residues long. CDR1 and CDR2 from the germline V gene are SGHTA and FQGNSA. CDR3 in DNA: TGTGCCAGCAGCCGGTCCCTAGCGGGGGGTGGCAACATTCAGTACTTC. This sequence encodes CASSRSLAGGGNIQYF.

The V call is TRBV7-9, the J call TRBJ2-5, with 7 bases aligning to TRBD2. The CDR3 has 15 amino acids. Looked up from germline, CDR1 is SEHNR and CDR2 is FQNEAQ (reference sequence). V lost 5 bases to trimming and J lost 5 bases; unmatched junction nucleotides: 11. The CDR3 loop reads CASSQMGRGRETQYF. CDR3 bases: TGTGCCAGCAGCCAGATGGGGAGGGGTCGGGAGACCCAGTACTTC.

This clonotype was counted a few times. V gene TRBV5-1 combines with J gene TRBJ1-4; no clear D gene. Per germline, CDR1 SGHRS and CDR2 YFSETQ. The CDR3 is made up of 15 amino acids. The V end was cut by 3 bases, the J end by 0 bases, with 9 bases between. The CDR3 DNA reads as TGCGCCAGCAGCTCCCAGACGTCAACTAATGAAAAACTGTTTTTT. It codes for CASSSQTSTNEKLFF.

This clonotype was observed a few times. The chain recombines TRBV4-1 with TRBJ2-7; weak D call: TRBD1 (6 bases). The germline V gene has CDR1 MGHRA and CDR2 YSYEKL. CDR3 length: 15 amino acids. V gave up 1 base and J gave up 2 bases, with 12 bases separating them. In DNA form, the CDR3 reads TGCGCCAGCAGCCAAGTTAGGACAGCCACCTACGAGCAGTACTTC. Translating it yields CASSQVRTATYEQYF.

The rearrangement links TRBV7-2 to TRBJ2-1; D unresolved. This CDR3 is 12 amino acids long. Looked up from germline, CDR1 is SGHTA and CDR2 is FQGNSA. Trimming removed 2 bases from V and 8 bases from J, with 7 bases in between. The DNA of the CDR3 is TGTGCCAGCAGCTTAACCGAGGATGAGCAGTTCTTC. Encoded protein: CASSLTEDEQFF. The entire variable domain, with the rest obtained from reference TRBV7-2 and TRBJ2-1, is as follows: GAGVSQSPSNKVTEKGKDVELRCDPISGHTALYWYRQSLGQGLEFLIYFQGNSAPDKSGLPSDRFSAERTGGSVSTLTIQRTQQEDSAVYLCASSLTEDEQFFGPGTRLTVL.

This clonotype has a handful of counts. The chain joins TRBV5-1 to TRBJ2-3; D is ambiguous. This CDR3 region has 14 residues. V shed 2 bases and J shed 2 bases, with 9 bases lying between them. The germline gives CDR1 SGHRS, CDR2 YFSETQ. CDR3 nucleotide sequence: TGCGCCAGCAGCTTTAGAGTCCTCACAGATACGCAGTATTTT. It translates to CASSFRVLTDTQYF.

This clonotype was picked up a small number of times. The rearrangement joins TRBV4-1 to TRBJ1-2; D unresolved. The CDR3 loop spans 13 amino acids. Trimming took 1 base from V and 6 from J, leaving 9 bases between them. Germline values: CDR1 MGHRA, CDR2 YSYEKL. CDR3: CASSQVSGDGYTF. CDR3 DNA: TGCGCCAGCAGCCAAGTTAGTGGGGATGGCTACACCTTC.

The chain is built from TRBV7-3 and TRBJ2-2; D remains unclear. The V gene's germline CDR1 is SGHTA and CDR2 FQGTGA. CDR3 length: 17 amino acids. V was cut by 1 base and J by 0 bases, with 12 bases left in between. CDR3 sequence reads: CASSLKGPASNTGELFF. DNA for the CDR3: TGTGCCAGCAGCTTAAAGGGCCCGGCGTCGAACACCGGGGAGCTGTTTTTT.

This rearrangement joins TRBV6-5 to TRBJ1-6; TRBD1 might be the D (5 bases). Per the germline V gene, CDR1 is MNHEY and CDR2 is SVGAGI. V lost 6 bases, J lost 0 bases, and 9 bases lay in between. The length of the CDR3 is 15 residues. The CDR3 DNA follows: TGTGCCAGCAGAAATGGGGGCTCCTATAATTCACCCCTCCACTTT. Residues: CASRNGGSYNSPLHF.

This clonotype was seen ten or more times. The chain uses TRBV27 and TRBJ1-1; D remains unclear. Looked up from germline, CDR1 is MNHEY and CDR2 is SMNVEV (reference sequence). Trimming removed 3 bases at V and 1 base at J, with 6 bases between. This CDR3 comprises 13 residues. CDR3 coding DNA: TGTGCCAGCAGTTTCAACCCGAACACTGAAGCTTTCTTT. The encoded protein is CASSFNPNTEAFF.

This rearrangement joins TRBV7-8 to TRBJ2-3, with D uncertain. The CDR3 runs 16 residues. CDR1 and CDR2 from the germline V gene are SGHVS and FQNEAQ. V lost 4 bases, J lost 2 bases, and 16 bases lay in between. The CDR3 region is CASSSFLEKYTDTQYF. The DNA for the CDR3 is TGTGCCAGCAGCTCCTTCCTCGAAAAATACACAGATACGCAGTATTTT.

This clonotype was counted only a few times. The CDR3 sequence: CASSLMGSGPHTQYF. The CDR3 nucleotides are TGTGCCAGCAGCTTGATGGGTAGCGGGCCCCATACGCAGTATTTT. The chain has TRBV7-2 and TRBJ2-3, with 7 bases identical to TRBD2. The trim removed 3 bases at V and 7 bases at J, leaving 10 bases unmatched. The CDR3 contains 15 residues. Germline V gene sequence: CDR1 SGHTA, CDR2 FQGNSA.

The chain employs TRBV6-2 or TRBV6-3 and TRBJ1-2; D might be TRBD1 (6 bases). Germline V lookup: CDR1 MNHEY, CDR2 SVGEGT. The V end lost 5 bases, the J end lost 7 bases, and 11 bases lay between the germline ends. The length of the CDR3 is 12 residues. This CDR3 reads CASSQGHRGYTF. DNA of the CDR3: TGTGCCAGCAGTCAGGGACACCGTGGCTACACCTTC.

The gene calls are TRBV6-2 or TRBV6-3 and TRBJ1-1; a weak D match, TRBD1 (5 bases). This CDR3 has 14 residues. Germline assignment: CDR1 MNHEY and CDR2 SVGEGT. V gave up 0 bases and J gave up 7 bases, with 12 bases separating them. This CDR3 reads CASSYSGGIGEAFF. DNA of the CDR3: TGTGCCAGCAGTTACTCGGGGGGGATCGGTGAAGCTTTCTTT.

The chain combines TRBV7-2 with TRBJ2-1, with 13 positions matching TRBD2. Germline CDR1 SGHTA, CDR2 FQGNSA. This CDR3 comprises 19 residues. Losses at the gene ends were 3 bases for V and 3 bases for J; bases not matched to a gene: 11. The CDR3 nucleotides read TGTGCCAGCAGCTTCACCGGACTAGCGGGGGCCCGAGGCTACAATGAGCAGTTCTTC. Amino acids: CASSFTGLAGARGYNEQFF.

The gene calls are TRBV5-5 and TRBJ2-1; D is possibly TRBD2 (6 bases). CDR1 SGHKS and CDR2 YYEKEE come from the germline V gene (reference sequence). The V and J ends lost 1 base and 4 bases respectively, with 12 bases between them. The CDR3 has 15 residues. CDR3: CASSLFGGPYNEQFF. The CDR3 bases are TGTGCCAGCAGCTTGTTCGGGGGTCCGTACAATGAGCAGTTCTTC.

This clonotype occurred a few times. The V call is TRBV6-2 or TRBV6-3, the J call TRBJ1-6; 9 nucleotides line up with TRBD1. After removal of 2 bases from V and 8 bases from J, the junction contained 13 bases not matched to a gene. The CDR3 runs to 18 residues. Germline V gene lookup returns CDR1 MNHEY and CDR2 SVGEGT. CDR3 in amino acids: CASSYPKPRQGGYSPLHF. The CDR3 bases are TGTGCCAGCAGTTACCCGAAACCCAGACAGGGGGGATATTCACCCCTCCACTTT.

This clonotype has more than one count but fewer than ten. The chain employs TRBV5-5 and TRBJ2-5; TRBD2 matches at 9 bases. The trim removed 0 bases at V and 9 bases at J, leaving 15 bases unmatched. The CDR3 sequence is 17 residues long. Germline values: CDR1 SGHKS, CDR2 YYEKEE (reference sequence). The CDR3 loop reads CASSLDPAGGSGGPQYF. The CDR3 nucleotides read TGTGCCAGCAGCTTGGATCCAGCGGGGGGTTCGGGTGGGCCCCAGTACTTC.